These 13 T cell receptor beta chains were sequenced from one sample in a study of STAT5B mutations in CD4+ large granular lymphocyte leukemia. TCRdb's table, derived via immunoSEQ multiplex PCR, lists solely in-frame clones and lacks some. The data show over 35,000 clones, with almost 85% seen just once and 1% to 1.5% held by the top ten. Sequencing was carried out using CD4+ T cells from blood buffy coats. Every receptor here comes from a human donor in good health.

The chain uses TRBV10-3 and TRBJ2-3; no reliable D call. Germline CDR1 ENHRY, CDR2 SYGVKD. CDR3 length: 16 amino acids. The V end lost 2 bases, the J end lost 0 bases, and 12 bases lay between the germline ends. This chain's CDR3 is CAISERADLSTDTQYF. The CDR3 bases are TGTGCCATCAGTGAGCGAGCTGATCTTAGCACAGATACGCAGTATTTT.

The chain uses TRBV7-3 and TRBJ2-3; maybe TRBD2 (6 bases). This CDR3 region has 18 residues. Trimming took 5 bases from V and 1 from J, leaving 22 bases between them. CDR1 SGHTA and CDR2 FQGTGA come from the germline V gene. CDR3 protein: CASSPSSRLAAGTDTQYF. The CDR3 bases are TGTGCCAGCAGCCCATCGTCACGTTTAGCGGCTGGCACAGATACGCAGTATTTT. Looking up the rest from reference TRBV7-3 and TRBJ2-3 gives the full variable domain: GAGVSQTPSNKVTEKGKYVELRCDPISGHTALYWYRQSLGQGPEFLIYFQGTGAADDSGLPNDRFFAVRPEGSVSTLKIQRTERGDSAVYLCASSPSSRLAAGTDTQYFGPGTRLTVL.

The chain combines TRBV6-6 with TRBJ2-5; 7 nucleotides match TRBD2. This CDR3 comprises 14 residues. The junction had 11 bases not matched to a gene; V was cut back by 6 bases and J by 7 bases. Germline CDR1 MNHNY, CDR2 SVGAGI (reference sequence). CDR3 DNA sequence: TGTGCCAGCAGCGAACTTGACGCGGGAGTGACCCAGTACTTC. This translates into CASSELDAGVTQYF.

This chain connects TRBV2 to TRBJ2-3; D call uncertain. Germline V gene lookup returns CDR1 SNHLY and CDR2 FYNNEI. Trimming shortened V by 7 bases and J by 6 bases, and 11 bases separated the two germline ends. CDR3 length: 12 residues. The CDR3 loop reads CASTFGVDTQYF. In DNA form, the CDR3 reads TGTGCCAGCACCTTCGGAGTGGATACGCAGTATTTT.

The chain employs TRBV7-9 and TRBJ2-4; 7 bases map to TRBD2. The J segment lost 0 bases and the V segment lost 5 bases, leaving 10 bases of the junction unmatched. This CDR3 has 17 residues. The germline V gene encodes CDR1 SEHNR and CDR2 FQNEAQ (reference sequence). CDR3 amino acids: CASSQTGTILAKNIQYF. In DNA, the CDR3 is TGTGCCAGCAGCCAAACCGGGACTATCTTAGCCAAAAACATTCAGTACTTC.

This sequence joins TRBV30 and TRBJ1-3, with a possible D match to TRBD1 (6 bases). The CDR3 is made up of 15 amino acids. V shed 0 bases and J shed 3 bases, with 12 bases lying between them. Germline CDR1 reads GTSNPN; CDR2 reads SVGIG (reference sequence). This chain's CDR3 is CAWSVLGDNGNTIYF. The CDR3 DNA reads TGTGCCTGGAGTGTACTAGGGGACAATGGAAACACCATATATTTT.

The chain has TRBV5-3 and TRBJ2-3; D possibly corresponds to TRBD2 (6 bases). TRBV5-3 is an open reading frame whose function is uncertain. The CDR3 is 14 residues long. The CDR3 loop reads CVLLARNSTDTQYF. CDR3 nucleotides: TGTGTCTTGCTAGCGAGGAATAGCACAGATACGCAGTATTTT.

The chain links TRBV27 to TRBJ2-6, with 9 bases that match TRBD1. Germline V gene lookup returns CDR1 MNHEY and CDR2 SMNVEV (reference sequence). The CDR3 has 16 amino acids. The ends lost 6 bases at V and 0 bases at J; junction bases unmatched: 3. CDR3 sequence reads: CASRGQGLSGANVLTF. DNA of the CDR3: TGTGCCAGCAGGGGACAGGGCCTCTCTGGGGCCAACGTCCTGACTTTC.

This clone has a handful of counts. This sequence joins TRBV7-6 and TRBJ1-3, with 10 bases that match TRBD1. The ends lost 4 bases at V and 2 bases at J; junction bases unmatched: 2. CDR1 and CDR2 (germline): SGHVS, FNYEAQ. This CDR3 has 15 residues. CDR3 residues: CASSSGTGAGNTIYF. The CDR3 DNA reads TGTGCCAGCAGCTCCGGGACAGGGGCTGGAAACACCATATATTTT.

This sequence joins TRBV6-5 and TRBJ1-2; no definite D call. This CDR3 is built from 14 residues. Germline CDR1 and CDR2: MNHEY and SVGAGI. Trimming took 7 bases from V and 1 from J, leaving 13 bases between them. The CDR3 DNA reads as TGTGCCAGCACCGAAGGAACAGTTAACTATGGCTACACCTTC. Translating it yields CASTEGTVNYGYTF.

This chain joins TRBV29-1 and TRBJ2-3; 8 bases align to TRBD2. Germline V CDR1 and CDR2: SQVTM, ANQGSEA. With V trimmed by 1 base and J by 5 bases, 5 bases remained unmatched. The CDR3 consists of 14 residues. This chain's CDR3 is CSVEGSGRGDTQYF. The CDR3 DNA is TGCAGCGTTGAAGGTTCCGGGAGGGGAGATACGCAGTATTTT.

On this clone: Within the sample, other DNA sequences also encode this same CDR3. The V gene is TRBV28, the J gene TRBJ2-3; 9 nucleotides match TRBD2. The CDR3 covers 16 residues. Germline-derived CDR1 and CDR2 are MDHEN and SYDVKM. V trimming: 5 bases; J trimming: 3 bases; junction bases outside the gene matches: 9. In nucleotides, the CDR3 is TGTGCCAGCAGTCTAGACAGGGCGGGGGGGACAGATACGCAGTATTTT. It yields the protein CASSLDRAGGTDTQYF.

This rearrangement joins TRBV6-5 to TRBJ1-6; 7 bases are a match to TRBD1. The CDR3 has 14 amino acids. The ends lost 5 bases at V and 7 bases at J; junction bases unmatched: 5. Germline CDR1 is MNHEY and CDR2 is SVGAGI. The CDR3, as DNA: TGTGCCAGCAGTGAGAGGGGGCAAAATTCACCCCTCCACTTT. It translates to CASSERGQNSPLHF.